This entry lists 28 T cell receptor beta chains sequenced from one sample in a study of cytomegalovirus exposure and HLA in healthy donors. Researchers ran the PCR with 60 Vbeta and 13 Jbeta primers. Only in-frame clones appear in the TCRdb table, and some are missing; sequencing was by immunoSEQ multiplex PCR. Of about 200,000 clones listed, 75% to 85% are singletons. The sample taken for sequencing was PBMCs. These receptor sequences come from a girl aged 10-17 years in good health and CMV-seronegative.

The chain uses TRBV9 and TRBJ2-7, with TRBD2 matching 13 bases. Germline loops: CDR1 SGDLS, CDR2 YYNGEE. With 0 bases clipped from V and 2 bases from J, the junction kept 26 bases outside the gene matches. The CDR3 is 24 amino acids. DNA for the CDR3: TGTGCCAGCAGCGTAGGGGGTGGGGGACAGCCGGGACTAGCGGGAACCCGAGGTACCTACGAGCAGTACTTC. Encoded protein: CASSVGGGGQPGLAGTRGTYEQYF.

CDR3 sequence reads: CASSGGTATNEKLFF. The CDR3 DNA reads TGCGCCAGCAGTGGGGGGACCGCAACTAATGAAAAACTGTTTTTT. The genes are TRBV4-1 and TRBJ1-4, with D perhaps matching TRBD1 (5 bases). Trimming pared 6 bases from V and 0 bases from J, leaving 11 bases between. CDR3 size: 15 residues. The germline gives CDR1 MGHRA, CDR2 YSYEKL.

The chain joins TRBV18 to TRBJ2-5; 7 nucleotides line up with TRBD1. The V gene's germline CDR1 is KGHSH and CDR2 LQKENI. V shed 5 bases and J 2 bases; nucleotides not matched to a gene: 5. This CDR3 contains 14 residues. The CDR3 spells CASSRGRLQETQYF. The CDR3 coding sequence is TGTGCCAGCTCAAGGGGGCGGTTACAAGAGACCCAGTACTTC. Complete variable domain (other parts from reference TRBV18 and TRBJ2-5): NAGVMQNPRHLVRRRGQEARLRCSPMKGHSHVYWYRQLPEEGLKFMVYLQKENIIDESGMPKERFSAEFPKEGPSILRIQQVVRGDSAAYFCASSRGRLQETQYFGPGTRLLVL.

The CDR3 DNA reads as TGTGCCAGCAGCAAACAGGGGGCGAATTCACCCCTCCACTTT. Translation gives CASSKQGANSPLHF. The V and J genes are TRBV7-3 and TRBJ1-6; 9 bases align to TRBD1. The CDR3 loop spans 14 amino acids. Trimming took 5 bases from V and 7 from J; bases not matched to a gene: 3. CDR1 is SGHTA and CDR2 is FQGTGA in the germline V gene. The full variable domain, completed using reference TRBV7-3 and TRBJ1-6, is GAGVSQTPSNKVTEKGKYVELRCDPISGHTALYWYRQSLGQGPEFLIYFQGTGAADDSGLPNDRFFAVRPEGSVSTLKIQRTERGDSAVYLCASSKQGANSPLHFGNGTRLTVT.

This clone was counted only a few times. The rearrangement joins TRBV27 to TRBJ2-3, with 7 bases fitting TRBD2. Per the germline V gene, CDR1 is MNHEY and CDR2 is SMNVEV (reference sequence). V dropped 5 bases and J dropped 2; count of bases not matched to a gene: 4. This CDR3 contains 14 residues. The CDR3 DNA sequence: TGTGCCAGCAGTGGGGGACTAATCACAGATACGCAGTATTTT. This sequence encodes CASSGGLITDTQYF.

The V call is TRBV23-1, the J call TRBJ1-1; D perhaps matches TRBD1 (6 bases). TRBV23-1 qualifies as an ORF whose function is uncertain. This CDR3 is 19 amino acids long. The V gene lost 1 base and the J gene lost 3 bases, with 24 bases spanning the gap. CDR3 protein: CASSQFIRGTLQGYTEAFF. The CDR3 DNA sequence: TGCGCCAGCAGTCAATTCATCAGGGGTACGCTGCAGGGGTACACTGAAGCTTTCTTT.

The V call is TRBV5-3, the J call TRBJ2-5; TRBD2 aligns across 9 bases. TRBV5-3 is identified as an open reading frame with a role that is uncertain. The CDR3 has 17 residues. With V trimmed by 1 base and J by 1 base, 8 bases remained unmatched. The CDR3 reads CARSLRPRGGTQETQYF. The CDR3 coding sequence is TGTGCCAGAAGCTTGCGGCCGCGGGGGGGGACCCAAGAGACCCAGTACTTC.

J is TRBJ2-7 and V is TRBV25-1; TRBD1 matches at 7 bases. The germline CDR1 and CDR2 sequences are MGHDK and SYGVNS. CDR3 length: 15 amino acids. V was pared by 3 bases and J by 2 bases, with 7 bases of the junction left unmatched. The CDR3 is CASSDGTVATYEQYF. The CDR3 DNA is TGTGCCAGCAGTGATGGGACAGTCGCAACCTACGAGCAGTACTTC.

The J gene is TRBJ2-7, the V gene TRBV30; a weak D match, TRBD2 (6 bases). Trimming left V 4 bases short and J 2 bases short, with 21 bases between. The length of the CDR3 is 16 residues. Germline assignment: CDR1 GTSNPN and CDR2 SVGIG (reference sequence). The CDR3 DNA reads as TGTGCCTGGATTGGGCGGCGGCGGGAAGATACCTACGAGCAGTACTTC. Translated, it gives CAWIGRRREDTYEQYF.

The chain has TRBV19 and TRBJ2-1, with TRBD2 as a possible D gene (6 bases). The CDR3 length is 17 residues. Germline loops: CDR1 LNHDA, CDR2 SQIVND (reference sequence). Trimming took off 2 bases at V and 0 bases at J, with 14 bases between the two ends. CDR3 in DNA: TGTGCCAGTAGTATAAATCTTGCGGGGAGCTCCTACAATGAGCAGTTCTTC. As protein: CASSINLAGSSYNEQFF.

The chain combines TRBV19 with TRBJ2-5; 9 bases map to TRBD2. This CDR3 has 15 amino acids. The germline gives CDR1 LNHDA, CDR2 SQIVND (reference sequence). The trim removed 3 bases at V and 3 bases at J, leaving 5 bases unmatched. CDR3 loop: CASSIGSSGEETQYF. For the CDR3, the DNA is TGTGCCAGTAGTATTGGGTCTAGCGGGGAAGAGACCCAGTACTTC.

CDR3 in DNA: TGTGCCAGCAGCGCCCGGGACAGGGGAGGGAATCAGCCCCAGCATTTT. Amino acids: CASSARDRGGNQPQHF. The V and J genes are TRBV5-6 and TRBJ1-5; the match to TRBD1 covers 10 bases. The germline V gene has CDR1 SGHDT and CDR2 YYEEEE. V trimming: 4 bases; J trimming: 4 bases; junction bases outside the gene matches: 8. The CDR3 totals 16 residues.

The chain combines TRBV21-1 with TRBJ2-7; the table gives TRBD1 as D, unverified against the DNA. TRBV21-1 is a known pseudogene. This CDR3 is built from 15 residues. The CDR3 DNA is TGTGCCAGCAGCAAAGAAGCAGACAGGGATCACGAGCAGTACTTC. Its protein product is CASSKEADRDHEQYF.

The J gene is TRBJ2-1, the V gene TRBV29-1, with TRBD1 identical over 8 bases. V lost 6 bases and J lost 5; bases outside the gene matches: 12. The CDR3 is 15 residues long. Germline loops: CDR1 SQVTM, CDR2 ANQGSEA. The CDR3 sequence: CSVEADREADNEQFF. The DNA for the CDR3 is TGCAGCGTCGAGGCGGACAGGGAGGCGGACAATGAGCAGTTCTTC.

The chain combines TRBV5-1 with TRBJ2-3, with 10 bases matching TRBD2. CDR1 and CDR2 from the germline V gene are SGHRS and YFSETQ. The CDR3 is 16 residues long. The V gene end was trimmed by 3 bases and the J gene end by 2 bases; junction bases not matched to a gene: 6. CDR3 sequence: CASSSQLAGFTDTQYF. CDR3 DNA: TGCGCCAGCAGCTCTCAACTAGCGGGGTTCACAGATACGCAGTATTTT.

The chain recombines TRBV27 with TRBJ1-2, with D maybe TRBD1 (6 bases). Germline lookup yields CDR1 MNHEY and CDR2 SMNVEV (reference sequence). Trimming took off 2 bases at V and 6 bases at J, with 7 bases between the two ends. CDR3 length: 12 amino acids. CDR3 loop: CASSLGGDGYTF. In DNA form, the CDR3 reads TGTGCCAGCAGTTTAGGGGGCGATGGCTACACCTTC.

The rearrangement joins TRBV14 to TRBJ2-1; 9 bases map to TRBD1. In germline, CDR1 is SGHDN, CDR2 FVKESK. CDR3 length: 15 residues. After removal of 2 bases from V and 8 bases from J, the junction contained 7 bases not matched to a gene. The chain's CDR3 is CASSQPGQGRDEQFF. The CDR3, as DNA: TGTGCCAGCAGCCAACCGGGACAGGGTCGCGATGAGCAGTTCTTC.

The CDR3 here is CAWSDRTAHYGYTF. DNA for the CDR3: TGTGCCTGGAGTGATAGGACAGCTCACTATGGCTACACCTTC. The chain links TRBV30 to TRBJ1-2, with D possibly matching TRBD1 (6 bases). The CDR3 length is 14 residues. V was pared by 1 base and J by 3 bases, with 12 bases between. The germline V gene has CDR1 GTSNPN and CDR2 SVGIG (reference sequence).

The chain combines TRBV28 with TRBJ1-1; tentative D call: TRBD1 (5 bases). The germline V gene encodes CDR1 MDHEN and CDR2 SYDVKM. The CDR3 consists of 14 residues. Trimming removed 4 bases at V and 0 bases at J, with 9 bases between. CDR3 sequence reads: CASSSRVMNTEAFF. CDR3 nucleotides: TGTGCCAGCAGTTCCAGGGTCATGAACACTGAAGCTTTCTTT. Using reference TRBV28 and TRBJ1-1 for the parts outside the CDR3, the full variable domain is DVKVTQSSRYLVKRTGEKVFLECVQDMDHENMFWYRQDPGLGLRLIYFSYDVKMKEKGDIPEGYSVSREKKERFSLILESASTNQTSMYLCASSSRVMNTEAFFGQGTRLTVV.

The chain is built from TRBV28 and TRBJ1-2; 8 nucleotides match TRBD1. The CDR3 runs 16 residues. V shed 3 bases, J shed 2 bases, and the junction held 8 bases outside the gene matches. Germline V gene lookup returns CDR1 MDHEN and CDR2 SYDVKM. Written as DNA, the CDR3 is TGTGCCAGCAGTTTCCCGCGGGACAGGCCCAACTATGGCTACACCTTC. It encodes CASSFPRDRPNYGYTF.

The rearrangement links TRBV30 to TRBJ2-1; TRBD1 matches at 9 bases. Germline lookup yields CDR1 GTSNPN and CDR2 SVGIG (reference sequence). Trimming took 0 bases from V and 4 from J; bases not matched to a gene: 7. The CDR3 contains 16 residues. The CDR3 nucleotides are TGTGCCTGGAGTGTAGCCGGGACAGGGCCTTACAATGAGCAGTTCTTC. Residues: CAWSVAGTGPYNEQFF. Full variable domain (remainder filled in from reference TRBV30 and TRBJ2-1): SQTIHQWPATLVQPVGSPLSLECTVEGTSNPNLYWYRQAAGRGLQLLFYSVGIGQISSEVPQNLSASRPQDRQFILSSKKLLLSDSGFYLCAWSVAGTGPYNEQFFGPGTRLTVL.

This chain connects TRBV6-5 to TRBJ1-5; weak D call: TRBD1 (6 bases). The CDR3 consists of 14 residues. The germline V gene has CDR1 MNHEY and CDR2 SVGAGI. Trimming left V 2 bases short and J 7 bases short, with 12 bases between. CDR3 sequence: CASSYVGQTQPQHF. The CDR3 coding sequence is TGTGCCAGCAGTTACGTGGGACAAACCCAGCCCCAGCATTTT.

The V and J genes are TRBV7-3 and TRBJ1-6; the D gene is possibly TRBD1 (5 bases). The length of the CDR3 is 14 residues. V gave up 2 bases and J gave up 8 bases, with 10 bases separating them. Germline values: CDR1 SGHTA, CDR2 FQGTGA. The CDR3 nucleotides read TGTGCCAGCAGCTTACAGGGTAGGGATTCACCCCTCCACTTT. Translated, it gives CASSLQGRDSPLHF.

The chain recombines TRBV19 with TRBJ2-5; D might be TRBD2 (5 bases). The end of the DNA is better explained by TRBJ2-7, so the J call may be wrong. Germline-derived CDR1 and CDR2 are LNHDA and SQIVND (reference sequence). The CDR3 extends over 12 amino acids. DNA of the CDR3: TGTGCCAGTAGTATTACCGGGAACGAGCAGTACTTC. Its protein is CASSITGNEQYF.

V usage is TRBV7-2 and J usage is TRBJ2-5, with D perhaps TRBD2 (7 bases). With 3 bases removed from V and 4 bases from J, the gap between germline ends came to 12 bases. The CDR3 contains 14 residues. Germline V lookup: CDR1 SGHTA, CDR2 FQGNSA. CDR3 coding DNA: TGTGCCAGCAGCTTCGCGGGGGCGCGAGAGACCCAGTACTTC. Its translation: CASSFAGARETQYF.

This clone turned up a few times. This chain joins TRBV7-3 and TRBJ1-2; D uncertain. V was cut by 1 base and J by 8 bases, with 14 bases left in between. Germline CDR1 reads SGHTA; CDR2 reads FQGTGA. The length of the CDR3 is 14 residues. CDR3: CASSLNPDSKGYTF. For the CDR3, the DNA is TGTGCCAGCAGCTTAAATCCCGATAGTAAAGGCTACACCTTC.

The count of this clone is one. V is TRBV7-9 and J is TRBJ2-7; D not certain. The CDR3 runs 12 residues. Germline V gene data show CDR1 as SEHNR and CDR2 as FQNEAQ (reference sequence). V lost 4 bases and J lost 3, with 7 bases in between. The CDR3 coding sequence is TGTGCCAGCAGCTCCAACAGCTACGAGCAGTACTTC. Its translation: CASSSNSYEQYF.

This clone has a single count. This sequence joins TRBV9 and TRBJ1-1; tentative D call: TRBD1 (5 bases). Germline-derived CDR1 and CDR2 are SGDLS and YYNGEE. This CDR3 has 15 amino acids. The V gene lost 4 bases and the J gene lost 4 bases, with 17 bases spanning the gap. In nucleotides, the CDR3 is TGTGCCAGCAGCTCATCACAGGAGCGAGGCACTGAAGCTTTCTTT. Translation gives CASSSSQERGTEAFF. The whole variable domain, remainder taken from reference TRBV9 and TRBJ1-1, is DSGVTQTPKHLITATGQRVTLRCSPRSGDLSVYWYQQSLDQGLQFLIQYYNGEERAKGNILERFSAQQFPDLHSELNLSSLELGDSALYFCASSSSQERGTEAFFGQGTRLTVV.